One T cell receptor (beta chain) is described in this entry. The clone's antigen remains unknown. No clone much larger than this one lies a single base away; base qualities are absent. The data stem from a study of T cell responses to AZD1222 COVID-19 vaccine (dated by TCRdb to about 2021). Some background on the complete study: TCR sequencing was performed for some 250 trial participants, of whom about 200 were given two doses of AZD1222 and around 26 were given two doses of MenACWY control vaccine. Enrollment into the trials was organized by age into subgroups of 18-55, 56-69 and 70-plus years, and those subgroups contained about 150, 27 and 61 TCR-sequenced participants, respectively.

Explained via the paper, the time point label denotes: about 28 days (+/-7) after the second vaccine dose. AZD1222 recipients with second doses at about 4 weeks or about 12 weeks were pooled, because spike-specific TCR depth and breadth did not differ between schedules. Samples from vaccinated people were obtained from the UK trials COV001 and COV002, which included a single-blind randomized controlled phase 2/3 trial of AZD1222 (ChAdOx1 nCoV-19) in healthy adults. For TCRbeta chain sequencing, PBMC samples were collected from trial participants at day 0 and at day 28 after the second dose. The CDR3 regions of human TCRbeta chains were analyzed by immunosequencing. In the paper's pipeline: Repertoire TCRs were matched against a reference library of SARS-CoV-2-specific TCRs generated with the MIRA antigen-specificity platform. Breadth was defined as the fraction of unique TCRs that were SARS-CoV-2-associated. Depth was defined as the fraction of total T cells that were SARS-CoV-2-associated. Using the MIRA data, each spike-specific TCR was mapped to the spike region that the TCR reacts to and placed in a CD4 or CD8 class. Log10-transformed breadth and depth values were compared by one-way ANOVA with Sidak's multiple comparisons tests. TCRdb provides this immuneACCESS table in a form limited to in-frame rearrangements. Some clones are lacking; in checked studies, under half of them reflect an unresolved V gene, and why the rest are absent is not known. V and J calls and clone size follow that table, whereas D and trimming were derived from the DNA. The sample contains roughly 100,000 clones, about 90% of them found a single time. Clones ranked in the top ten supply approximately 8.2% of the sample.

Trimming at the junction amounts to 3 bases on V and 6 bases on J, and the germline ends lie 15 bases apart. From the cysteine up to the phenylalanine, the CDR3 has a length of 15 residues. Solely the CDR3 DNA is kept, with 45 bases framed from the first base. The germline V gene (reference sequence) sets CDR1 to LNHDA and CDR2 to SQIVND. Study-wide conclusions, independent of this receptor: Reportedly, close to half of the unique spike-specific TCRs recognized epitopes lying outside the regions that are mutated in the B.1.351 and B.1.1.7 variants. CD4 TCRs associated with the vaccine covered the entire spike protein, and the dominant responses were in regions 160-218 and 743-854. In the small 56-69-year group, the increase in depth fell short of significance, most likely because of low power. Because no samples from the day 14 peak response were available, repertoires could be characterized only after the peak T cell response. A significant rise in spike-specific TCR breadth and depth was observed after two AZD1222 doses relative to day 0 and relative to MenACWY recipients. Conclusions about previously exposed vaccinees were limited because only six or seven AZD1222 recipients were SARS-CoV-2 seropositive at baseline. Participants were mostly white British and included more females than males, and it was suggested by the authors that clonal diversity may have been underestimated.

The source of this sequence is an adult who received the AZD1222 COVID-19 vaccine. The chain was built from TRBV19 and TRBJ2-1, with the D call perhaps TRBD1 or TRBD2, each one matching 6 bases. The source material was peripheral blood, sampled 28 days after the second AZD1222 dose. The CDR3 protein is CASSMPSGGRNEQFF. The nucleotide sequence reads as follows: TGTGCCAGTAGTATGCCATCCGGGGGCCGCAATGAGCAGTTCTTC.